Listed here are 10 T cell receptor beta chains from one sample, sequenced in a study of OX40 agonist ivuxolimab in advanced cancers. The table came from immunoSEQ multiplex PCR; TCRdb's copy has only in-frame clones and leaves some out. The sample contains fewer than 75,000 clones, about 90% of which appear only once. This specimen consisted of CD4+ or CD8+ T cells sorted from blood, obtained in a trial of the OX40 agonist ivuxolimab. Receptor source: an adult with an advanced solid tumor such as melanoma, head and neck, liver or kidney cancer.

In DNA, the CDR3 is TGTGCCAGCAGCTTGGGCTACGAGCAGTACTTC. This encodes CASSLGYEQYF. J is TRBJ2-7 and V is TRBV5-4; D remains unclear. V was clipped by 0 bases and J by 3 bases, with 1 base between them. Germline-derived CDR1 and CDR2 are SGHNT and YYREEE (reference sequence). This CDR3 comprises 11 residues.

The V call is TRBV19, the J call TRBJ2-2; tentatively, D is TRBD1 or TRBD2 (5 bases each). Germline loops: CDR1 LNHDA, CDR2 SQIVND (reference sequence). V gave up 6 bases and J gave up 11 bases, with 13 bases separating them. The CDR3 length is 12 residues. The CDR3 DNA sequence: TGTGCCAGTAGAAGGGACCTAGGAGAGCTGTTTTTT. Its translation is CASRRDLGELFF. Based on the CDR3 plus reference TRBV19 and TRBJ2-2, the full variable domain is DGGITQSPKYLFRKEGQNVTLSCEQNLNHDAMYWYRQDPGQGLRLIYYSQIVNDFQKGDIAEGYSVSREKKESFPLTVTSAQKNPTAFYLCASRRDLGELFFGEGSRLTVL.

V gene TRBV6-6 combines with J gene TRBJ2-1; D ambiguous. The V end was cut by 4 bases, the J end by 4 bases, with 8 bases between. Germline assignment: CDR1 MNHNY and CDR2 SVGAGI (reference sequence). This CDR3 contains 13 residues. CDR3 nucleotides: TGTGCCAGCAGTTTCCTGGGGTACAATGAGCAGTTCTTC. Amino acid sequence: CASSFLGYNEQFF.

This chain links TRBV6-5 with TRBJ2-7, with 7 positions matching TRBD1. The V gene end was trimmed by 8 bases and the J gene end by 3 bases; junction bases not matched to a gene: 7. The CDR3 covers 13 residues. Germline CDR1 MNHEY, CDR2 SVGAGI. The CDR3 reads CASEGAGGYEQYF. The CDR3 region has the DNA TGTGCCAGCGAGGGGGCAGGCGGCTACGAGCAGTACTTC.

V is TRBV11-3 and J is TRBJ1-2; D unclear. V was cut by 4 bases and J by 8 bases, with 14 bases left in between. Germline V gene data show CDR1 as SGHNT and CDR2 as YENEEA. This CDR3 region has 13 residues. CDR3 amino acids: CASSSMKEYGYTF. CDR3 coding DNA: TGTGCCAGCAGCTCCATGAAAGAATACGGCTACACCTTC.

The rearrangement uses TRBV6-5 and TRBJ2-5; tentative D call: TRBD2 (6 bases). Germline V gene sequence: CDR1 MNHEY, CDR2 SVGAGI. V lost 8 bases, J lost 6 bases, and 16 bases lay in between. The CDR3 spans 13 residues. CDR3 residues: CASSRGTFQTQYF. CDR3 nucleotides: TGTGCCAGCTCTCGGGGGACCTTCCAGACCCAGTACTTC.

The chain combines TRBV19 with TRBJ1-5; 12 positions match TRBD1. Trimming took 4 bases from V and 6 from J; bases not matched to a gene: 7. The CDR3 runs 16 residues. Germline loops: CDR1 LNHDA, CDR2 SQIVND (reference sequence). The CDR3 DNA reads as TGTGCCAGTAGTACTCAGGGACAGGGGGCCCCTCAGCCCCAGCATTTT. Translation gives CASSTQGQGAPQPQHF.

V is TRBV7-3 and J is TRBJ1-1; D might be TRBD1 (5 bases). This CDR3 spans 13 amino acids. V lost 2 bases and J lost 3, with 7 bases in between. Per the germline V gene, CDR1 is SGHTA and CDR2 is FQGTGA. Written as DNA, the CDR3 is TGTGCCAGCAGCTTACAGGGAGACACTGAAGCTTTCTTT. This encodes CASSLQGDTEAFF.

The V call is TRBV5-6, the J call TRBJ1-5; D is perhaps TRBD1 (5 bases). This CDR3 comprises 14 residues. Germline assignment: CDR1 SGHDT and CDR2 YYEEEE. Deletions cut 0 bases from V and 6 bases from J, with 10 bases between. The CDR3 spells CASSLAGGGQPQHF. In DNA form, the CDR3 reads TGTGCCAGCAGCTTGGCTGGGGGGGGTCAGCCCCAGCATTTT.

A few counts support this clone. This rearrangement joins TRBV6-6 to TRBJ2-2; 7 nucleotides match TRBD2. Germline CDR1 MNHNY, CDR2 SVGAGI (reference sequence). This CDR3 spans 15 amino acids. The V segment lost 8 bases and the J segment 4 bases; nucleotides outside the gene matches: 10. The CDR3 region has the DNA TGTGCCAGCTGGAAGCGGGAAGGCGGCACCGGGGAGCTGTTTTTT. Its translation: CASWKREGGTGELFF.